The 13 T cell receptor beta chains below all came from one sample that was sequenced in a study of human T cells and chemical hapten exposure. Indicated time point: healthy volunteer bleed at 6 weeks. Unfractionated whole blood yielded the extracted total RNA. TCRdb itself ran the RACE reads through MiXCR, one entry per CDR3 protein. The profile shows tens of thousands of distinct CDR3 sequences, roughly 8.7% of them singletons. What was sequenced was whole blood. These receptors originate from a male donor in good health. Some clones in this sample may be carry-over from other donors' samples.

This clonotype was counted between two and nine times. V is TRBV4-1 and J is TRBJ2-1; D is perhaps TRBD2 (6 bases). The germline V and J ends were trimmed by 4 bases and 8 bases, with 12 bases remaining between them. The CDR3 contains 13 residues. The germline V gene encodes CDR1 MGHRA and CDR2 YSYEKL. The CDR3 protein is CASSPWGEDEQFF. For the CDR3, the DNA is TGCGCCAGCAGCCCTTGGGGGGAGGATGAGCAGTTCTTC.

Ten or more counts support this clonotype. The chain's CDR3 is CAISEKVGARQETQYF. The DNA of the CDR3 is TGTGCCATCAGTGAGAAGGTTGGTGCACGTCAAGAGACCCAGTACTTC. This chain connects TRBV10-3 to TRBJ2-5; D gene ambiguous. With 2 bases removed from V and 2 bases from J, the gap between germline ends came to 15 bases. Germline V gives CDR1 ENHRY, CDR2 SYGVKD. CDR3 length: 16 amino acids.

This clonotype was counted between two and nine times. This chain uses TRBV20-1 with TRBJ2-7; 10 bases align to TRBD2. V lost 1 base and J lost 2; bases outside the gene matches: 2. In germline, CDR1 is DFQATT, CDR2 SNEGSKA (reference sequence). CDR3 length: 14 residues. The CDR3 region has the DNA TGCAGTGCTAGAGGGACTAGCGGCACCTACGAGCAGTACTTC. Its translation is CSARGTSGTYEQYF.

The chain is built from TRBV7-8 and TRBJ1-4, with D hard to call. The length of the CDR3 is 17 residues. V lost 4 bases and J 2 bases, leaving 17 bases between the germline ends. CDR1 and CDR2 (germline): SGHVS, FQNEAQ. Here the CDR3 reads CASSSRPPATTNEKLFF. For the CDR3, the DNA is TGTGCCAGCAGCTCGCGACCACCTGCGACGACTAATGAAAAACTGTTTTTT.

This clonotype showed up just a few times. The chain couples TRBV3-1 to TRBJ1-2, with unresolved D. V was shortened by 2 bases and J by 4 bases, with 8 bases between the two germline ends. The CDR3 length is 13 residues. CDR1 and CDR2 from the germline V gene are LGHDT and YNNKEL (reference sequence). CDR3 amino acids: CASSQTEIYGYTF. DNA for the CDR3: TGTGCCAGCAGCCAAACGGAAATCTATGGCTACACCTTC.

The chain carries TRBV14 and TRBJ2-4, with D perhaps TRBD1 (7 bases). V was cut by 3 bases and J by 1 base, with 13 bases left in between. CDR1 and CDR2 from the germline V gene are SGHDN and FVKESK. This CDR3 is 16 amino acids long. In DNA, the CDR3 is TGTGCCAGCAGCCACGCGGCAGGGGGGGCCAAAAACATTCAGTACTTC. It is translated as CASSHAAGGAKNIQYF. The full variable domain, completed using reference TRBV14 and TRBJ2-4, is EAGVTQFPSHSVIEKGQTVTLRCDPISGHDNLYWYRRVMGKEIKFLLHFVKESKQDESGMPNNRFLAERTGGTYSTLKVQPAELEDSGVYFCASSHAAGGAKNIQYFGAGTRLSVL.

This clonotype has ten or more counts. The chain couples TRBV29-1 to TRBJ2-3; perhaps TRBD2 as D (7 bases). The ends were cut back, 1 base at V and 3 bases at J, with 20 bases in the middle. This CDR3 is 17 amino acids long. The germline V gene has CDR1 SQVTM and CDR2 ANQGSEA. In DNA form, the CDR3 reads TGCAGCGTTGAAGTAATACAGGGAGGGTCGGCTACAGATACGCAGTATTTT. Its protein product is CSVEVIQGGSATDTQYF.

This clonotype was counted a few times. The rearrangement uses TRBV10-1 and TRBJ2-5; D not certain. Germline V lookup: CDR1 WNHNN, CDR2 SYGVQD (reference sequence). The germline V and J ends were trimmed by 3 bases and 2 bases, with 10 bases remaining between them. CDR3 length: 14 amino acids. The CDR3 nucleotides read TGCGCCAGCAGTGAAGACCGACGACAAGAGACCCAGTACTTC. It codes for CASSEDRRQETQYF.

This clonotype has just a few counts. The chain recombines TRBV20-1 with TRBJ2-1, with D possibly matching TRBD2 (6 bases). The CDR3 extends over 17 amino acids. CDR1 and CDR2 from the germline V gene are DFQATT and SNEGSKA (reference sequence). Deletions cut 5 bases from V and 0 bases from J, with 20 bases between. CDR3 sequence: CSAEYGTGSASYNEQFF. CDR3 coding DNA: TGCAGTGCTGAATACGGGACCGGGAGCGCCTCCTACAATGAGCAGTTCTTC.

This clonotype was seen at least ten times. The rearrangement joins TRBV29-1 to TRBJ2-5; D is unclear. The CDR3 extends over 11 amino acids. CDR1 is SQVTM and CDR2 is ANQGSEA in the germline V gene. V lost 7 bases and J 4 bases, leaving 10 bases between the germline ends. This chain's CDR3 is CSGRLGETQYF. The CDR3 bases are TGCAGCGGTCGGTTAGGAGAGACCCAGTACTTC.

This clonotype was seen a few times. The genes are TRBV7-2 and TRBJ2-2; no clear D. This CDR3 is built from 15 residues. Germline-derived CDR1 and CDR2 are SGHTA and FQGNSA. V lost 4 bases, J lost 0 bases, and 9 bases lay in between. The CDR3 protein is CASSSDSTNTGELFF. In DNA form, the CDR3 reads TGTGCCAGCAGCTCCGACTCGACGAACACCGGGGAGCTGTTTTTT.

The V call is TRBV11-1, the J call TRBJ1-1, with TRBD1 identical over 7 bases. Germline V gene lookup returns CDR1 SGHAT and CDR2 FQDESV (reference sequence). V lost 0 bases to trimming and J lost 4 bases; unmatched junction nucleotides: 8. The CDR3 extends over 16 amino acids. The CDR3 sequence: CASSLAEGASSTEAFF. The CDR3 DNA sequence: TGTGCCAGCAGCTTAGCGGAGGGGGCATCGAGCACTGAAGCTTTCTTT. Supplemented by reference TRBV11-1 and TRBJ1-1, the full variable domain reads EAEVAQSPRYKITEKSQAVAFWCDPISGHATLYWYRQILGQGPELLVQFQDESVVDDSQLPKDRFSAERLKGVDSTLKIQPAELGDSAMYLCASSLAEGASSTEAFFGQGTRLTVV.

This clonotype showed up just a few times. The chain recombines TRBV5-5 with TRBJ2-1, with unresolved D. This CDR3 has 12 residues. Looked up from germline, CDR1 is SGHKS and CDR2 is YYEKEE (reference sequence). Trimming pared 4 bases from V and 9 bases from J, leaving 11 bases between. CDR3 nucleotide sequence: TGTGCCAGCAGCCCTGGTCCGGGTGAGCAGTTCTTC. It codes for CASSPGPGEQFF.